This T cell receptor (beta chain) appears in the sequencing data of a study of T cells in Graves' hyperthyroidism and ophthalmopathy. Study results and caveats: Onset of ophthalmopathy came a median around 7.1 months after the model predicted it.

TCR beta CDR3 regions were amplified from RNA transcripts. HTBI primers were the set used in a first-round RT-PCR of the TCR CDR3. TCRdb passed the multiplex PCR reads through MiXCR, listing each CDR3 protein once. The profile shows about 24,000 distinct CDR3 sequences, about half of them singletons. By sample fraction, this clonotype is medium-sized (0.01 to 0.1%). Its antigen remains unknown. Germline-derived CDR1 and CDR2 are SGHTA and FQGTGA. This CDR3 comprises 16 residues. Trimming removed 6 bases from V and 0 bases from J; junction bases left unmatched: 8. The origin of this receptor is a woman aged 35 to 49 with Graves' hyperthyroidism that later progressed to Graves' ophthalmopathy. The V call is TRBV7-3, the J call TRBJ1-5, with TRBD1 identical over 7 bases. The specimen sequenced was blood. CDR3 residues: CASRRTGVYSNQPQHF. CDR3 nucleotide sequence: TGTGCCAGCAGAAGGACAGGCGTCTATAGCAATCAGCCCCAGCATTTT.